The T cell receptor beta chain described here comes from a study of graft-versus-host responses after intestinal transplantation. Across the whole study: Tacrolimus plus steroids were given to all recipients for about 3 years, preceded by anti-thymocyte globulin induction.

Data came from immunoSEQ multiplex PCR; TCRdb stores just in-frame clones and leaves some out. This sample has more than 65,000 clones, with about 80% found just once. Study findings and constraints: GvH clones surfaced in recipient marrow, some emerging earlier in ileum or blood. Subjects displaying graft-donor T cell macrochimerism possessed elevated graft-versus-host to host-versus-graft clonal ratios inside allografts.

Regarding this clone: Its antigen is unknown.

Germline V lookup: CDR1 SGHRS, CDR2 YFSETQ. The CDR3 spans 14 residues. Trimming removed 1 base at V and 5 bases at J, with 12 bases between. The receptor comes from a human donor who was the organ donor for an intestinal transplant. The gene calls are TRBV5-1 and TRBJ1-2; the D gene is possibly TRBD1 (5 bases). The sample here was unstimulated CD4+ T cells sorted from spleen or lymph node cells, taken before transplant. CDR3 nucleotides: TGCGCCAGCAGCTTGATCGGGGGACTGTATGGCTACACCTTC. This gives the protein CASSLIGGLYGYTF.